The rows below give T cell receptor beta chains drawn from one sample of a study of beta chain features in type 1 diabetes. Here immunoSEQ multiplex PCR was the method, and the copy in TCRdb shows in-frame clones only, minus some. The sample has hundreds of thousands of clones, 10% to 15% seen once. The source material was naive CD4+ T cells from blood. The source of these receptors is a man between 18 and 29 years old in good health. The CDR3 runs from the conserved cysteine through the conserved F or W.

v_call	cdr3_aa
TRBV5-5	CASSSRTANYGYTF
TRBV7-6	CASSFRSGTAGNTIYF
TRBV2	CASLPGQGTDTQYF
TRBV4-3	CASSQDPGVGPQHF
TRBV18	CASSPGISGANVLTF
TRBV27	CASSTLAGGTQYF
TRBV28	CASRTQGAYNEQFF
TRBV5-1	CASGSSYEQYF
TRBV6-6	CASSYGGATGQPQHF
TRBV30	CAWSVLRDTEAFF
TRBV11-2	CASGGVTGYEQYF
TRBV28	CASSPRPGTSGGADTQYF
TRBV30	CAWAGQMNTEAFF
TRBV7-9	CASSPQGAGELFF
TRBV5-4	CASSSTGINEKLFF
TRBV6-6	CASSYSLRDRPLFF
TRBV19	CASSIRTSGIQETQYF
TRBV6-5	CASSRAPQDYGYTF
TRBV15	CATSRVRGGAGGSSYNEQFF
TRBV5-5	CASAAGVRQPQHF
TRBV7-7	CASSSGINTEAFF
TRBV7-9	CASSLRRGPHEKLFF
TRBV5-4	CASSFLAGGPYNEQFF
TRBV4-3	CASSQVGAAGGDRNIQYF